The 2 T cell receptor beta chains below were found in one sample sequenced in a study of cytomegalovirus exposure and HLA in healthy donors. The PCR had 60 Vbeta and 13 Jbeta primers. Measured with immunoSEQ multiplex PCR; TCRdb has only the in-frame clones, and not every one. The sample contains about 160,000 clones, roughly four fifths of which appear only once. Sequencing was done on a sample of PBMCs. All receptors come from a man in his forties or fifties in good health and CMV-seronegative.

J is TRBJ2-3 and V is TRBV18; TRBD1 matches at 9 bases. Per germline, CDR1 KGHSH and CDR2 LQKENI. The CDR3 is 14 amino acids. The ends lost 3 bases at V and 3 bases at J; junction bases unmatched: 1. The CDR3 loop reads CASSPGQGTDTQYF. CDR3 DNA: TGTGCCAGCTCACCGGGACAGGGAACAGATACGCAGTATTTT.

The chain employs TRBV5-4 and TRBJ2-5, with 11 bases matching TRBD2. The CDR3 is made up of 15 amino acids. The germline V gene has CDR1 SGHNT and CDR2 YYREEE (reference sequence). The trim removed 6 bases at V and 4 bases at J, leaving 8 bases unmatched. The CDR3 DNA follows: TGTGCCAGCACCCCGGGGACTAGCGGAGCAGAGACCCAGTACTTC. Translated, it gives CASTPGTSGAETQYF.